The 3 T cell receptor beta chains reported below all come from one sample, sequenced in a study of Ad26.COV2.S vaccination and SARS-CoV-2 variants. Stated treatment: roughly 20 received Ad26.COV2.S at low or high dose, single or two shots; five or six received placebo; per-sample allocation not given. Sampling was done on day 63 after the first vaccine or placebo injection. Here immunoSEQ multiplex PCR was the method, and the copy in TCRdb shows in-frame clones only, minus some. This repertoire shows a few hundred thousand clones, about 83% found once; its top ten account for just under 7.5%. The material was peripheral blood, obtained in a trial of Ad26.COV2.S vaccine versus placebo. All receptors derive from a person aged 18 to 59 who received the Ad26.COV2.S COVID-19 vaccine or a placebo.

The chain combines TRBV6-5 with TRBJ2-3; a weak D match, TRBD2 (5 bases). The CDR3 covers 11 residues. Germline V gene data show CDR1 as MNHEY and CDR2 as SVGAGI. V was cut by 7 bases and J by 8 bases, with 10 bases left in between. The CDR3 loop is CASTEGGTQYF. The CDR3 DNA reads as TGTGCCAGCACCGAGGGTGGTACGCAGTATTTT.

This clone was counted between two and nine times. J is TRBJ1-5 and V is TRBV3-1 (or the pseudogene TRBV3-2); 8 bases align to TRBD1. Germline V gene sequence: CDR1 LGHDT, CDR2 YNNKEL (reference sequence). The CDR3 sequence is 14 residues long. J gave up 4 bases and V 3 bases, and 2 bases lay outside the gene matches. CDR3 in DNA: TGTGCCAGCAGCCACACAGGGGGGAATCAGCCCCAGCATTTT. Its protein product is CASSHTGGNQPQHF.

CDR3 amino acids: CASSLNRVDGYTF. For the CDR3, the DNA is TGTGCCAGCAGCTTAAACAGGGTTGATGGCTACACCTTC. The V and J genes are TRBV7-9 and TRBJ1-2, with D possibly being TRBD1 (6 bases). V shed 2 bases and J shed 6 bases, with 10 bases lying between them. CDR1 is SEHNR, CDR2 FQNEAQ, per germline (reference sequence). This CDR3 has 13 residues. Together with reference TRBV7-9 and TRBJ1-2, the CDR3 gives the full variable domain: DTGVSQNPRHKITKRGQNVTFRCDPISEHNRLYWYRQTLGQGPEFLTYFQNEAQLEKSRLLSDRFSAERPKGSFSTLEIQRTEQGDSAMYLCASSLNRVDGYTFGSGTRLTVV.